This T cell receptor beta chain originates from a study of T-cell memory formation after mild COVID-19. This clonotype was counted ten times or more. Its antigen remains unknown. Whole-study findings and limits: The study found balanced CD4/CD8 in clones contracting day 15 to 85 and a CD4+ lean in later expanders.

TCRdb re-analysed the 5' RACE reads in MiXCR, keeping a single row per CDR3 protein. The sample records under 300,000 distinct CDR3 sequences, 8.2% being singletons. This CDR3 region has 13 residues. The V end lost 0 bases, the J end lost 9 bases, and 6 bases lay between the germline ends. The origin of this receptor is a man aged 18 to 35 who had mild COVID-19 (a few samples of this study predate the infection). Cell type and time point are not known. The sequenced sample consisted of PBMCs or a T cell subset sorted from them (not recorded which). The chain couples TRBV12-3 or TRBV12-4 to TRBJ1-6; D remains unclear. The CDR3 loop reads CASSLAQVSPLHF. As DNA, the CDR3 is TGTGCCAGCAGTTTAGCCCAGGTTTCACCCCTCCACTTT.